The entry below describes one T cell receptor (beta chain). Its antigen is unknown. Some clones are missing from TCRdb's copy, which holds only in-frame ones; the method was immunoSEQ multiplex PCR. The sample holds roughly 890,000 clones, around 93% seen once. The length of the CDR3 is 14 residues. Trimming cost V 0 bases and J 5 bases; bases outside gene matches: 1. Germline values: CDR1 SGHDT, CDR2 YYEEEE. These data are taken from a study of shared clonotypes between healthy human individuals. Study summary: Three plates each covered CD4 naive and memory; CD8 naive two, CD8 memory one. Study-level results: Four donors had 4% to 5% of their naive CD4 clonotypes in common.

Terminally differentiated effector memory CD45RA+ cells were excluded by CCR7 positive selection of CD45RO-negative cells. Free of recent acute infections or vaccinations, the donors were healthy HIV-negative adults. The TCR comes from a man between 25 and 39 years old in good health. The chain employs TRBV5-6 and TRBJ2-7; 11 bases agree with TRBD2. Input material: naive CD8+ T cells sorted from blood. The CDR3 region has the DNA TGTGCCAGCAGCTTGGAACTAGCGGGAGACGAGCAGTACTTC. Protein product: CASSLELAGDEQYF.